One T cell receptor (beta chain) is described in this entry. Its antigen remains unknown. The data belong to a study of response to subunit inactivated influenza vaccine. MiXCR, run by TCRdb on the RT-PCR reads, gives a single entry per CDR3 protein. The top ten clones hold around 10% of a sample with 610,000 or so distinct CDR3 sequences, 14% of them seen once. From germline, CDR1 is ENHRY and CDR2 SYGVKD. J was trimmed by 10 bases and V by 8 bases; bases with no gene match: 16. The CDR3 runs 15 residues. The study's findings and limits: Each seasonal flu vaccination may recruit only limited new T cells, authors suggested.

The chain recombines TRBV10-3 with TRBJ1-2; 10 bases fit TRBD1. The sequence came from a man aged 45-60 years who received an inactivated influenza vaccine. Sequenced material: PBMCs from blood, taken roughly 13 days after vaccination. The CDR3 DNA sequence: TGTGCCATCTCTTCTCTCGCGAGGGACAGGGGAACCTACACCTTC. Its protein is CAISSLARDRGTYTF.